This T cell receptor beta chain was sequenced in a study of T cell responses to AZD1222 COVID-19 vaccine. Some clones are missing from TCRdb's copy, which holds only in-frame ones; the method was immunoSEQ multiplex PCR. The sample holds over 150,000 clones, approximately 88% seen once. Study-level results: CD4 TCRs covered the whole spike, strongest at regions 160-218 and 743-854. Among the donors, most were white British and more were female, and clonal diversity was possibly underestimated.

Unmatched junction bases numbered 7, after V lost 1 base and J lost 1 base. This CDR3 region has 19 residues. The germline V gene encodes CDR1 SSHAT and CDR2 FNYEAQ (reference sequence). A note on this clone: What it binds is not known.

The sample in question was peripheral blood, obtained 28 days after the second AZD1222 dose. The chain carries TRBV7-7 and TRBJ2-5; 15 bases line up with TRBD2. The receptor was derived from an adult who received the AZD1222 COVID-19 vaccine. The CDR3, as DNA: TGTGCCAGCAGCTTAGTGTTCGGGACTAGCGGGGGGTCCCAAGAGACCCAGTACTTC. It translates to CASSLVFGTSGGSQETQYF. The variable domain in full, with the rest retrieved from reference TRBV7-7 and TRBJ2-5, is GAGVSQSPRYKVTKRGQDVTLRCDPISSHATLYWYQQALGQGPEFLTYFNYEAQPDKSGLPSDRFSAERPEGSISTLTIQRTEQRDSAMYRCASSLVFGTSGGSQETQYFGPGTRLLVL.